Listed below are T cell receptor beta chains from one sample, sequenced in a study of blood T cell repertoires in COVID-19. Clones were read by immunoSEQ multiplex PCR, and TCRdb kept only the in-frame ones, dropping some. Of under 300,000 clones in the sample, 65% to 90% were seen once. Sequencing was done on a sample of peripheral blood. The origin of the receptors is a woman aged 80 or older with active or convalescent COVID-19. The CDR3 runs from the conserved cysteine through the conserved F or W. D genes are given only for firm matches. Clone size appears in some rows only: once, few, many, or a class for an expanded clone.

cdr3_length clone_size d_call j_call v_call cdr3_nt cdr3_aa
15 - TRBD2 TRBJ2-7 TRBV28 TGTGCCAGCAGCGATACTAGCGGGGGCTCCTACGAGCAGTACTTC CASSDTSGGSYEQYF
12 - TRBD2 TRBJ2-5 TRBV6-5 TGTGCCAGCATGGGAGGGGCGGAGACCCAGTACTTC CASMGGAETQYF
14 few - TRBJ2-5 TRBV19 TGTGCCAGTAGTAAGGGGGGGGTACAAGAGACCCAGTACTTC CASSKGGVQETQYF
14 few - TRBJ1-1 TRBV2 TGTGCCAGCAGTGAGACCGGGGGAATCACTGAAGCTTTCTTT CASSETGGITEAFF
14 - - TRBJ1-2 TRBV15 TGTGCCACCAGCAGAGCGGCCGGGAGTAGAGACTACACCTTC CATSRAAGSRDYTF
15 - - TRBJ2-5 TRBV15 TGTGCCACCAGCAGAGAGCGGGAAGTCCAAGAGACCCAGTACTTC CATSREREVQETQYF
13 - - TRBJ1-2 TRBV5-1 TGCGCCAGCAGCTTGGCCTCTAACTATGGCTACACCTTC CASSLASNYGYTF
12 - - TRBJ1-1 TRBV5-8 TGTGCCAGCAGCCCGCTTCGGGGTGAAGCTTTCTTT CASSPLRGEAFF
15 - - TRBJ1-2 TRBV6-5 TGTGCCAGCAGGAACTGGGGAGGATCTAACTATGGCTACACCTTC CASRNWGGSNYGYTF
15 - - TRBJ2-7 TRBV19 TGTGCCAGTAGTCCGTTCGGCGGGCTCTCCCTCGAGCAGTACTTC CASSPFGGLSLEQYF
14 - TRBD1 TRBJ2-5 TRBV28 TGTGCCAGCAGCCAAACAGGGGGCCAAGAGACCCAGTACTTC CASSQTGGQETQYF
14 - - TRBJ1-1 TRBV27 TGTGCCAGCAGTTCAAGGGGGAGGAACACTGAAGCTTTCTTT CASSSRGRNTEAFF
13 - - TRBJ1-2 TRBV12-5 TGTGCTAGTGCCCCAGACAGTCCCTATGGCTACACCTTC CASAPDSPYGYTF
14 - - TRBJ1-3 TRBV2 TGTGCCAGCAGTGCCTCCAGGGGTGGAAACACCATATATTTT CASSASRGGNTIYF
13 - - TRBJ2-5 TRBV19 TGTGCCAGTAGTATAGACCAGGCCGGGGCCCAGTACTTC CASSIDQAGAQYF
15 once TRBD1 TRBJ2-7 TRBV5-1 TGCGCCAGCAGCCCCAGGACAGGGGAATCCAACGAGCAGTACTTC CASSPRTGESNEQYF
14 - - TRBJ1-1 TRBV5-1 TGCGCCAGCAGGACGGACCCCGGAGGTACTGAAGCTTTCTTT CASRTDPGGTEAFF
15 once - TRBJ1-5 TRBV9 TGTGCCAGCAGCGCTGACGGGGGAAGGGATCAGCCCCAGCATTTT CASSADGGRDQPQHF
11 - - TRBJ1-4 TRBV20-1 TGCAGTGCCCCTAGAGAGGAAAAACTGTTTTTT CSAPREEKLFF
15 - TRBD1 TRBJ1-1 TRBV6-5 TGTGCCAGCAGTTACTCAGTGACAGGGGGACTTGAAGCTTTCTTT CASSYSVTGGLEAFF
12 - TRBD1 TRBJ1-6 TRBV10-3 TGTGCCATCGGGACAGGGAGTTCACCCCTCCACTTT CAIGTGSSPLHF
12 - - TRBJ2-3 TRBV25-1 TGTGCCAGCAGTACTAGCCCAGATACGCAGTATTTT CASSTSPDTQYF
13 - - TRBJ2-2 TRBV3-1/TRBV3-2 TGTGCCAGCAGCCAAGTGAGAGCCGGGGAGCTGTTTTTT CASSQVRAGELFF
17 - TRBD2 TRBJ2-5 TRBV7-2 TGTGCCAAATCGACGCCGCCTAGCGGGAGCCTACAAGAGACCCAGTACTTC CAKSTPPSGSLQETQYF
14 - TRBD2 TRBJ2-5 TRBV3-1/TRBV3-2 TGTGCCAGCAGTCACAGAGCGGGAGAAGAGACCCAGTACTTC CASSHRAGEETQYF
12 - - TRBJ1-5 TRBV30 TGTGCCTGGAGTTCTGGACTGCAGCCCCAGCATTTT CAWSSGLQPQHF
15 - TRBD1 TRBJ2-3 TRBV19 TGTGCCACCAAGGATCCAGGGGGCCGTGCAGATACGCAGTATTTT CATKDPGGRADTQYF
15 - - TRBJ1-5 TRBV19 TGTGCCATTCGTATGGGGCACAGGGTGGATCAGCCCCAGCATTTT CAIRMGHRVDQPQHF
16 - - TRBJ1-5 TRBV5-1 TGCGCCAGCAGCAAACTACCGGGCCCCGGGCAGGGGCCCCAGCATTTT CASSKLPGPGQGPQHF
15 few - TRBJ1-2 TRBV19 TGTGCCAGTAGTCTCAATCCCCCAGGGGTTTATGGCTACACCTTC CASSLNPPGVYGYTF
13 few - TRBJ1-2 TRBV7-2 TGTGCCAGCAGCTTGGACAGCAACTATGGCTACACCTTC CASSLDSNYGYTF
11 - - TRBJ1-1 TRBV20-1 TGCAGTGCTAGAGGCGGGTATGAAGCTTTCTTT CSARGGYEAFF
13 - - TRBJ2-7 TRBV15 TGTGCCACCAGCAGAGTCAACTCCTACGAGCAGTACTTC CATSRVNSYEQYF
14 - TRBD1 TRBJ1-5 TRBV4-1 TGCGCCAGCAGCCACGACAGGGATGCTCAGCCCCAGCATTTT CASSHDRDAQPQHF
17 - TRBD1 TRBJ1-2 TRBV18 TGTGCCAGCTCACCCGTACTTTTGGGACAGGATTTGATCGGCTACACCTTC CASSPVLLGQDLIGYTF
16 - TRBD1 TRBJ1-6 TRBV27 TGTGCCAGCAGAGCGGGACAGGGGCTTCGGAATTCACCCCTCCACTTT CASRAGQGLRNSPLHF
17 - TRBD2 TRBJ2-3 TRBV19 TGTGCCAGTAGTGGTGGACTAGCGGGAAACAATTTACGACGGCAGTATTTT CASSGGLAGNNLRRQYF
15 - - TRBJ1-5 TRBV28 TGTGCCAGCAGTTTACCGAATCAGCGGAATCAGCCCCAGCATTTT CASSLPNQRNQPQHF
11 few - TRBJ1-1 TRBV5-1 TGCGCCAGCAGAGGTGGACTTGAAGCTTTCTTT CASRGGLEAFF
15 - - TRBJ1-5 TRBV19 TGTGCCAGTAGTATGGGCGACAGCCTTCATCAGCCCCAGCATTTT CASSMGDSLHQPQHF
15 few - TRBJ1-1 TRBV7-2 TGTGCCAGCAGCTTGGGGGGGGGACGGAACACTGAAGCTTTCTTT CASSLGGGRNTEAFF
18 - - TRBJ1-6 TRBV27 TGTGCCAGCAGTCAAACAACTCCTAGGACAGATTTTAATTCACCCCTCCACTTT CASSQTTPRTDFNSPLHF
16 few TRBD2 TRBJ2-7 TRBV3-1/TRBV3-2 TGTGCCAGCAGCCAATCTACCGGGACTAGCGGGCGTGAGCAGTACTTC CASSQSTGTSGREQYF
14 - - TRBJ2-7 TRBV19 - CASTSDRGSVEQYF
15 - TRBD1 TRBJ1-3 TRBV9 TGTGCCAGCAGCGCCGACAGGGGCTCTGGAAACACCATATATTTT CASSADRGSGNTIYF
14 - - TRBJ1-5 TRBV6-6 TGTGCCAGCAGTTACAGTAAGGGAGGACAGCCCCAGCATTTT CASSYSKGGQPQHF
13 - - TRBJ1-1 TRBV6-5 TGTGCCAGCACCGAACATCACAACACTGAAGCTTTCTTT CASTEHHNTEAFF
21 few - TRBJ2-1 TRBV5-1 TGCGCCAGCAGCTCTTACGAAATAGCGTTTAAATATCAGAATTCCTACAATGAGCAGTTCTTC CASSSYEIAFKYQNSYNEQFF
13 - - TRBJ1-1 TRBV5-1 TGCGCCAGCAGCTTGGATCTAGGCACTGAAGCTTTCTTT CASSLDLGTEAFF
13 - TRBD2 TRBJ2-5 TRBV5-1 TGCGCCAGCAGCGGGAGGGGACAAGAGACCCAGTACTTC CASSGRGQETQYF
14 - - TRBJ2-7 TRBV21-1 TGTGCCAGCCCGGGACAGGGTTCCACCTACGAGCAGTACTTC CASPGQGSTYEQYF
14 - - TRBJ1-4 TRBV9 TGTGCCAGCAGCGTAGACCCCGGGACACGAAAACTGTTTTTT CASSVDPGTRKLFF
14 - - TRBJ2-2 TRBV5-6 TGTGCCAGCAGCAGGGGGTGGGGCGCCGGGGAGCTGTTTTTT CASSRGWGAGELFF